The clone carrying this T cell receptor (beta chain) came up once. The assay was immunoSEQ multiplex PCR, and TCRdb's table has in-frame clones only and misses some. The table has some 150,000 clones, about 91% seen once; the top ten hold roughly 2%. CDR3 length: 16 amino acids. V dropped 4 bases and J dropped 6; count of bases not matched to a gene: 14. Germline CDR1 is SGDLS and CDR2 is YYNGEE. This sample stems from a study of T cell responses to AZD1222 COVID-19 vaccine. This sequence was found in an adult in good health. V usage is TRBV9 and J usage is TRBJ1-2; TRBD1 agrees at 8 bases. The source material was peripheral blood, sampled on day 0 of AZD1222 vaccination. The CDR3 reads CASSTDPRTGTDGYTF. CDR3 sequence (DNA): TGTGCCAGCAGCACCGACCCCAGGACAGGGACCGATGGCTACACCTTC. The full variable domain, with the rest looked up from reference TRBV9 and TRBJ1-2, is DSGVTQTPKHLITATGQRVTLRCSPRSGDLSVYWYQQSLDQGLQFLIQYYNGEERAKGNILERFSAQQFPDLHSELNLSSLELGDSALYFCASSTDPRTGTDGYTFGSGTRLTVV.